This passage covers 4 T cell receptor beta chains from one sample sequenced in a study. A single record per CDR3 protein comes from TCRdb applying MiXCR to the 5' RACE reads. The table shows just under 65,000 distinct CDR3 sequences, with 20% to 25% occurring only once. The specimen was memory CD4+ T cells sorted from a lymph node. The subset denotes: memory CD4+ T cells, CD4+CD45RO+CD25-. These receptors were obtained from a female donor with breast cancer.

This clonotype occurred a few times. The chain links TRBV5-1 to TRBJ1-2, with no clear D. The CDR3 contains 14 residues. Germline V CDR1 and CDR2: SGHRS, YFSETQ. V lost 0 bases and J 8 bases, leaving 14 bases between the germline ends. The CDR3 DNA reads TGCGCCAGCAGCTTGGTTGGTAGTTCAGACGGCTACACCTTC. Encoded protein: CASSLVGSSDGYTF.

This chain uses TRBV20-1 with TRBJ2-4; D not certain. Germline CDR1 DFQATT, CDR2 SNEGSKA (reference sequence). V was cut by 5 bases and J by 3 bases, with 14 bases left in between. The CDR3 is 14 residues long. CDR3 sequence: CSARNWQDKNIQYF. For the CDR3, the DNA is TGCAGTGCTCGTAACTGGCAGGACAAAAACATTCAGTACTTC.

This chain joins TRBV18 and TRBJ2-3; the D is unclear. The V end lost 6 bases, the J end lost 2 bases, and 6 bases lay between the germline ends. The CDR3 covers 12 residues. The germline V gene has CDR1 KGHSH and CDR2 LQKENI. The CDR3 nucleotides are TGTGCCAGCTCGCCCTACACAGATACGCAGTATTTT. It specifies CASSPYTDTQYF.

The chain carries TRBV7-3 and TRBJ2-1, with TRBD2 identical over 9 bases. The germline V gene encodes CDR1 SGHTA and CDR2 FQGTGA. This CDR3 has 16 amino acids. J lost 5 bases, V lost 2 bases, and 7 bases had no gene match. Here the CDR3 DNA reads TGTGCCAGCAGCTTATGGGGCGGGAGGGCCGACAATGAGCAGTTCTTC. Translation gives CASSLWGGRADNEQFF.